This TCR beta chain was sequenced during a study of shared clonotypes between healthy human individuals. Overall study context: The study used three CD4 naive, three CD4 memory, two CD8 naive and one CD8 memory plate per donor.

Clones were read by immunoSEQ multiplex PCR, and TCRdb kept only the in-frame ones, dropping some. The data show more than 2 million clones, with just under 95% seen just once and 0.85% to 1.2% held by the top ten. A single count supports this clone. Naive CD8 cells comprised CD45RO-negative, CCR7-positively selected cells, excluding terminally differentiated effector memory CD45RA+ cells. The CDR3 totals 18 residues. Trimming took 4 bases from V and 4 from J; bases not matched to a gene: 14. CDR1 and CDR2 from the germline V gene are SGHDN and FVKESK. The receptor was derived from a man between 18 and 29 years old in good health. Specimen: naive CD8+ T cells sorted from blood. The chain carries TRBV14 and TRBJ2-3; 10 bases map to TRBD2. The CDR3 DNA sequence: TGTGCCAGCAGCCCAGGACTAGCGGCCCATTACGGCGCAGATACGCAGTATTTT. Protein product: CASSPGLAAHYGADTQYF.